This T cell receptor beta chain derives from a study of molecular identifiers for immune sequencing clone quantification. Study-level results: Highly expanded clones may be undercounted when identical TCR molecules share barcodes. Single-cell amounts of spiked Jurkat TCR RNA were reportedly detectable among about a million naive cells.

CD8+CD4-CCR7+CD45RA+ cells were sorted as naive CD8 T cells. As regards this clonotype: Its antigen remains unidentified. One base away lies a much larger clone, so this may be a sequencing read error.

The germline gives CDR1 SGHTA, CDR2 FQGNSA. The CDR3 contains 14 residues. TCRdb re-called the PCR reads through MiXCR, storing one row per CDR3 protein. The sample lists about 12,000 distinct CDR3 sequences, about 20% occurring once. The sample taken for sequencing was naive CD8+ T cells from blood, with Jurkat cell RNA spiked in. Specified subset: FACS-sorted CD8+CD4-CCR7+CD45RA+ naive T cells. The chain uses TRBV7-2 and TRBJ1-1; the D gene is possibly TRBD1 (6 bases). The source is a human donor in good health. Some libraries in this study had Jurkat cell RNA spiked in. CDR3 sequence: CASSFRGTNTEVFF. The CDR3 bases are TGTGCCAGCAGCTTTAGGGGGACGAACACTGAAGTTTTCTTT.